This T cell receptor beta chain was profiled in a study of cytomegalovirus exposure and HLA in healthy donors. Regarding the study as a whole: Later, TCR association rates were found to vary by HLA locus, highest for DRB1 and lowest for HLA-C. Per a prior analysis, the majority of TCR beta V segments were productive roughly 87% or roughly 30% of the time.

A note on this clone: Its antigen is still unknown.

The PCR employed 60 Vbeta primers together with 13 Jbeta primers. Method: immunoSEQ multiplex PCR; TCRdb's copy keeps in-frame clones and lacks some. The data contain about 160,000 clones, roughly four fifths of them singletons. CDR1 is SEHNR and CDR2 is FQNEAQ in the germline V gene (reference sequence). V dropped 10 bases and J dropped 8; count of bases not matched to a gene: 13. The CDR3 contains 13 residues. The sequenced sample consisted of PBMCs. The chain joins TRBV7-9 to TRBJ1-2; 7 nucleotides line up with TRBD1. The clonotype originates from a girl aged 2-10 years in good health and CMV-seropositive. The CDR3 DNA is TGTGCCACAGGGGGGAAACAGGTTGGAGGCTACACCTTC. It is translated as CATGGKQVGGYTF. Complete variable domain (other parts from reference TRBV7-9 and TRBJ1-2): DTGVSQNPRHKITKRGQNVTFRCDPISEHNRLYWYRQTLGQGPEFLTYFQNEAQLEKSRLLSDRFSAERPKGSFSTLEIQRTEQGDSAMYLCATGGKQVGGYTFGSGTRLTVV.